This T cell receptor beta chain was observed in a study of T cell responses to AZD1222 COVID-19 vaccine. Study-level findings and limits: Spike-specific TCR repertoires showed rising breadth and depth after two AZD1222 doses. Reportedly, nearly half of unique spike TCRs recognized epitopes outside B.1.351/B.1.1.7 mutations.

J lost 6 bases, V lost 5 bases, and 16 bases had no gene match. Germline V lookup: CDR1 LNHDA, CDR2 SQIVND (reference sequence). This CDR3 contains 17 residues. Of note for this clone: Its cognate antigen is unknown. The same CDR3 arises from other DNA sequences in this sample as well.

Data came from immunoSEQ multiplex PCR; TCRdb stores just in-frame clones and leaves some out. The sample shows about 120,000 clones, approximately 90% of them seen only once. Pooling was applied to second doses at about 4 or about 12 weeks. The TCR comes from an adult who received the AZD1222 COVID-19 vaccine. The rearrangement links TRBV19 to TRBJ2-7; the match to TRBD2 covers 10 bases. This specimen was peripheral blood, taken 28 days after the second AZD1222 dose. The CDR3 nucleotides are TGTGCCAGTAGTGCAGTGAGAAGGCTAGCGGGAGTAACCGAGCAGTACTTC. This encodes CASSAVRRLAGVTEQYF.